The 11 T cell receptor beta chains presented below share a single source sample, sequenced in a study of shared clonotypes between healthy human individuals. The data were produced by immunoSEQ multiplex PCR, yet TCRdb's version contains in-frame clones alone and is incomplete. Found here are about half a million clones, about 85% of them singletons; the top ten hold less than 15%. The source material was PBMCs. Source of these receptors: a middle-aged woman in good health. Some clones in this sample may be carry-over from other donors' samples.

V gene TRBV7-9 combines with J gene TRBJ1-2; TRBD1 agrees at 7 bases. Germline V gene lookup returns CDR1 SEHNR and CDR2 FQNEAQ (reference sequence). V trimming: 3 bases; J trimming: 4 bases; junction bases outside the gene matches: 2. CDR3 length equals 13 residues. This CDR3 reads CASSFAGGYGYTF. CDR3 nucleotide sequence: TGTGCCAGCAGCTTCGCAGGGGGCTATGGCTACACCTTC. The whole variable domain, filled in from reference TRBV7-9 and TRBJ1-2, reads DTGVSQNPRHKITKRGQNVTFRCDPISEHNRLYWYRQTLGQGPEFLTYFQNEAQLEKSRLLSDRFSAERPKGSFSTLEIQRTEQGDSAMYLCASSFAGGYGYTFGSGTRLTVV.

The chain combines TRBV6-5 with TRBJ2-7; 9 bases map to TRBD2. The J segment lost 0 bases and the V segment lost 4 bases, leaving 7 bases of the junction unmatched. This CDR3 region has 16 residues. The germline CDR1 and CDR2 sequences are MNHEY and SVGAGI. The CDR3 sequence is CASSFRLAELSYEQYF. CDR3 DNA sequence: TGTGCCAGCAGTTTCCGACTAGCGGAGCTCTCCTACGAGCAGTACTTC.

As concerns this clone: A much bigger clone sits one base away, suggesting this may be a read error. Additional DNA sequences in this sample encode the identical CDR3. The gene calls are TRBV25-1 and TRBJ2-2; tentatively, D is TRBD1 (5 bases). This CDR3 contains 13 residues. CDR1 and CDR2 (germline): MGHDK, SYGVNS. Trimming removed 6 bases at V and 2 bases at J, with 7 bases between. The CDR3 nucleotides are TGTGCCAGCAGCGACAGAAACACCGGGGAGCTGTTTTTT. This gives the protein CASSDRNTGELFF.

The chain is built from TRBV28 and TRBJ2-1; D possibly corresponds to TRBD2 (5 bases). Trimming left V 4 bases short and J 2 bases short, with 6 bases between. Germline CDR1 MDHEN, CDR2 SYDVKM. The CDR3 contains 13 residues. Written as DNA, the CDR3 is TGTGCCAGCAGTTCCGGGACCTACAATGAGCAGTTCTTC. Protein product: CASSSGTYNEQFF.

V usage is TRBV25-1 and J usage is TRBJ1-6; possible D gene TRBD1, 6 bases. Germline CDR1 MGHDK, CDR2 SYGVNS. V shed 4 bases and J shed 5 bases, with 12 bases lying between them. The length of the CDR3 is 15 residues. The CDR3 protein is CASSAMDRDNSPLHF. CDR3 coding DNA: TGTGCCAGCAGTGCAATGGACAGAGATAATTCACCCCTCCACTTT.

V usage is TRBV2 and J usage is TRBJ1-4; maybe TRBD1 (6 bases). Trimming removed 4 bases from V and 7 bases from J, with 13 bases in between. The CDR3 sequence is 14 residues long. Germline V gene lookup returns CDR1 SNHLY and CDR2 FYNNEI. The CDR3 reads CASSAGTRSEKLFF. The CDR3 DNA is TGTGCCAGCAGTGCGGGGACAAGGAGTGAAAAACTGTTTTTT.

This rearrangement joins TRBV5-4 to TRBJ2-7, with 15 bases fitting TRBD2. CDR1 and CDR2 from the germline V gene are SGHNT and YYREEE (reference sequence). The V segment lost 3 bases and the J segment 3 bases; nucleotides outside the gene matches: 4. The CDR3 totals 16 residues. The CDR3 sequence is CASSSGLAGGNYEQYF. The CDR3 bases are TGTGCCAGCAGCTCCGGACTAGCGGGAGGGAACTACGAGCAGTACTTC.

This clone has just a few counts. V is TRBV6-6 and J is TRBJ2-1, with 7 bases identical to TRBD2. V lost 5 bases and J lost 0; bases outside the gene matches: 1. CDR1 is MNHNY and CDR2 is SVGAGI in the germline V gene (reference sequence). This CDR3 has 14 amino acids. The CDR3 nucleotides read TGTGCCAGCAGTAGACTAGCCTCCTACAATGAGCAGTTCTTC. Translated, it gives CASSRLASYNEQFF.

The V gene is TRBV19, the J gene TRBJ1-3, with a tentative D call TRBD1 (6 bases). Germline V gene lookup returns CDR1 LNHDA and CDR2 SQIVND (reference sequence). CDR3 size: 17 residues. Trimming pared 5 bases from V and 0 bases from J, leaving 17 bases between. The DNA of the CDR3 is TGTGCCAGTAGTCTCACCCCCGGGACACACTCTGGAAACACCATATATTTT. As protein: CASSLTPGTHSGNTIYF.

The chain is built from TRBV11-2 and TRBJ2-5, with TRBD1 as a possible D gene (6 bases). The CDR3 loop spans 16 amino acids. Germline values: CDR1 SGHAT, CDR2 FQNNGV. The ends were cut back, 1 base at V and 5 bases at J, with 17 bases in the middle. The CDR3 loop reads CASSLGGTGSAETQYF. CDR3 sequence (DNA): TGTGCCAGCAGCTTAGGGGGCACAGGGTCGGCGGAGACCCAGTACTTC.

The chain uses TRBV15 and TRBJ1-1, with no clear D. The V end was cut by 0 bases, the J end by 4 bases, with 3 bases between. Germline V gives CDR1 LNHNV, CDR2 YYDKDF (reference sequence). The CDR3 sequence is 12 residues long. CDR3 residues: CATSRDFTEAFF. The CDR3 bases are TGTGCCACCAGCAGAGATTTCACTGAAGCTTTCTTT.